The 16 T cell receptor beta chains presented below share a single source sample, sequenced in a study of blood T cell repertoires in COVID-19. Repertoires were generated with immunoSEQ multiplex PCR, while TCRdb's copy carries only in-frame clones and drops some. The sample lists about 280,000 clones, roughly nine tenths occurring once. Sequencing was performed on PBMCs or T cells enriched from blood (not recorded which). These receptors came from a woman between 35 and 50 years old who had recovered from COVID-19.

The CDR3 region has the DNA TGCGCCAGCAGCCAATCCCCCCTCCAACTCTATGGCTACACCTTC. Translation: CASSQSPLQLYGYTF. The J gene is TRBJ1-2, the V gene TRBV4-3; D not certain. This CDR3 comprises 15 residues. CDR1 is LGHNA and CDR2 is YSLEER in the germline V gene. Trimming cost V 2 bases and J 4 bases, with 14 bases left between them.

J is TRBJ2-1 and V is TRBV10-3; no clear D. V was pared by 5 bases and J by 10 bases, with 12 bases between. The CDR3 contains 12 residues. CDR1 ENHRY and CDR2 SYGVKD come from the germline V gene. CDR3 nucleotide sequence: TGTGCCATCAGTTCCCCTAGAGGCGAGCAGTTCTTC. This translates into CAISSPRGEQFF.

The CDR3 bases are TGTGCCAGCAGTTACTCGAGTATTGGTGTGTACGAGCAGTACTTC. Encoded protein: CASSYSSIGVYEQYF. The rearrangement links TRBV6-5 to TRBJ2-7; no clear D. Between the trimmed V and J ends, which lost 0 bases and 4 bases, there was a span of 13 bases. This CDR3 contains 15 residues. Germline V gene sequence: CDR1 MNHEY, CDR2 SVGAGI.

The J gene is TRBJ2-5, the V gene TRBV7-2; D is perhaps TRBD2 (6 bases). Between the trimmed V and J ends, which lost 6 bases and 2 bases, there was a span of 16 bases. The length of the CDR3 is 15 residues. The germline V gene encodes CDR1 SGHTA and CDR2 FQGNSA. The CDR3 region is CASRPHGTSQETQYF. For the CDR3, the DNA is TGTGCCAGCAGACCCCACGGGACTTCACAAGAGACCCAGTACTTC.

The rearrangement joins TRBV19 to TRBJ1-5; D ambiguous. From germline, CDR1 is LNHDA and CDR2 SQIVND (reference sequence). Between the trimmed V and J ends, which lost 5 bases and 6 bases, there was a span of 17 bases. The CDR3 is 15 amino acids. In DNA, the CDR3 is TGTGCCAGTAGTTGGGCAGGCTCCCCTGGTCAGCCCCAGCATTTT. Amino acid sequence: CASSWAGSPGQPQHF.

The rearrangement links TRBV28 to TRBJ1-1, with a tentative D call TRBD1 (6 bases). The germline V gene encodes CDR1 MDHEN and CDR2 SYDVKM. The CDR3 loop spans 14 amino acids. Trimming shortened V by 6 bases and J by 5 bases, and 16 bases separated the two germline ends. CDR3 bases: TGTGCCAGCAGACCCCCCAGGGGCTGGACTGAAGCTTTCTTT. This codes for CASRPPRGWTEAFF. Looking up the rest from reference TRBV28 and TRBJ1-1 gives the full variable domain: DVKVTQSSRYLVKRTGEKVFLECVQDMDHENMFWYRQDPGLGLRLIYFSYDVKMKEKGDIPEGYSVSREKKERFSLILESASTNQTSMYLCASRPPRGWTEAFFGQGTRLTVV.

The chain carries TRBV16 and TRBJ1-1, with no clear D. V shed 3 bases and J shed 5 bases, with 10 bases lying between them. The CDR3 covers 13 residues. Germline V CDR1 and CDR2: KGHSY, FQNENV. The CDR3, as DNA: TGTGCCAGCAGCCACGGCGAGGAGACTGAAGCTTTCTTT. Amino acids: CASSHGEETEAFF.

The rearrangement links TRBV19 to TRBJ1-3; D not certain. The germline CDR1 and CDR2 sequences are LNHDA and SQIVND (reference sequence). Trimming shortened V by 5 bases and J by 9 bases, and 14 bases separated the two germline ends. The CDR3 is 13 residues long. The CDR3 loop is CASSPNQSGTIYF. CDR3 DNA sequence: TGTGCCAGTAGTCCTAATCAATCTGGCACCATATATTTT.

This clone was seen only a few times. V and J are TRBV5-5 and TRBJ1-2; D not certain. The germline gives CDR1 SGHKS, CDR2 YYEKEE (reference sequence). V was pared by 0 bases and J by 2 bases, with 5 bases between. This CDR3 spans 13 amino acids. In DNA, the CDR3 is TGTGCCAGCAGCTTGGCACAAAACTATGGCTACACCTTC. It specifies CASSLAQNYGYTF. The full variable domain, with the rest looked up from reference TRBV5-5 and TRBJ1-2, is DAGVTQSPTHLIKTRGQQVTLRCSPISGHKSVSWYQQVLGQGPQFIFQYYEKEERGRGNFPDRFSARQFPNYSSELNVNALLLGDSALYLCASSLAQNYGYTFGSGTRLTVV.

The CDR3 nucleotides are TGTGCCAGCAGTCGGACTAGCGGGTACGAGCAGTACTTC. Protein sequence: CASSRTSGYEQYF. This chain connects TRBV6-6 to TRBJ2-7, with 11 bases lining up with TRBD2. CDR1 is MNHNY and CDR2 is SVGAGI in the germline V gene (reference sequence). The J segment lost 4 bases and the V segment lost 5 bases, leaving 1 base of the junction unmatched. CDR3 length: 13 amino acids.

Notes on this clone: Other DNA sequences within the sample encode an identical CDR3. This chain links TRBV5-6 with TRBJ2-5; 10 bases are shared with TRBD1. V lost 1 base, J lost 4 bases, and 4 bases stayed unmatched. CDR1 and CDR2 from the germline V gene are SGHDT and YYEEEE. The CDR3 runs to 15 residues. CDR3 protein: CASSLRTGGAETQYF. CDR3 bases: TGTGCCAGCAGCTTGCGGACAGGGGGGGCAGAGACCCAGTACTTC.

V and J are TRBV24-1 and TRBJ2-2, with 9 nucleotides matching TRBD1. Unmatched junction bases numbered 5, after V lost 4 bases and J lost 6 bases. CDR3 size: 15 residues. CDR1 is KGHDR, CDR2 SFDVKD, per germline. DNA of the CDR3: TGTGCCACCAGTGACTACAGGGGGCCGGCCGGGGAGCTGTTTTTT. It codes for CATSDYRGPAGELFF.

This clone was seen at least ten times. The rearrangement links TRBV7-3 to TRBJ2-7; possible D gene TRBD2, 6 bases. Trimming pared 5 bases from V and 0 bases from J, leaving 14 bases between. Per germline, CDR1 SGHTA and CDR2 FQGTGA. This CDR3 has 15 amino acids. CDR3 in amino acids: CASSPPGLVSYEQYF. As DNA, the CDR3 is TGTGCCAGCAGCCCTCCGGGACTCGTCTCCTACGAGCAGTACTTC.

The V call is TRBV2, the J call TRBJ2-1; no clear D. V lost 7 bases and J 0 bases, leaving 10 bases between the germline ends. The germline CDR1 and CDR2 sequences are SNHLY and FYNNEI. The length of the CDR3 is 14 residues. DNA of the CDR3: TGTGCCAGCAACGAGGCCCTCTCCTACAATGAGCAGTTCTTC. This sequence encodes CASNEALSYNEQFF.

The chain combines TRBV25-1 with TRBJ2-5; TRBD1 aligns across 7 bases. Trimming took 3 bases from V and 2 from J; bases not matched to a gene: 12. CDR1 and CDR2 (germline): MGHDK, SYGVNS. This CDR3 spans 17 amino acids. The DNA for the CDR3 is TGTGCCAGCAGTGAGCCCCCCGGACAGGCGGTACAAGAGACCCAGTACTTC. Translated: CASSEPPGQAVQETQYF. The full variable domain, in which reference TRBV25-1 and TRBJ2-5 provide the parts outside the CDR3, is EADIYQTPRYLVIGTGKKITLECSQTMGHDKMYWYQQDPGMELHLIHYSYGVNSTEKGDLSSESTVSRIRTEHFPLTLESARPSHTSQYLCASSEPPGQAVQETQYFGPGTRLLVL.

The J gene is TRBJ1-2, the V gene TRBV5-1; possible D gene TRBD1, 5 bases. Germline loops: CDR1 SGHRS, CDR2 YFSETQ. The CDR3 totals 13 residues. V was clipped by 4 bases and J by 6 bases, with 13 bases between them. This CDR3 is CASSTDVDNGYTF. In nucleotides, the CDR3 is TGCGCCAGCAGCACGGACGTGGACAATGGCTACACCTTC. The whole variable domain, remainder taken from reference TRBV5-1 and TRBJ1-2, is KAGVTQTPRYLIKTRGQQVTLSCSPISGHRSVSWYQQTPGQGLQFLFEYFSETQRNKGNFPGRFSGRQFSNSRSEMNVSTLELGDSALYLCASSTDVDNGYTFGSGTRLTVV.